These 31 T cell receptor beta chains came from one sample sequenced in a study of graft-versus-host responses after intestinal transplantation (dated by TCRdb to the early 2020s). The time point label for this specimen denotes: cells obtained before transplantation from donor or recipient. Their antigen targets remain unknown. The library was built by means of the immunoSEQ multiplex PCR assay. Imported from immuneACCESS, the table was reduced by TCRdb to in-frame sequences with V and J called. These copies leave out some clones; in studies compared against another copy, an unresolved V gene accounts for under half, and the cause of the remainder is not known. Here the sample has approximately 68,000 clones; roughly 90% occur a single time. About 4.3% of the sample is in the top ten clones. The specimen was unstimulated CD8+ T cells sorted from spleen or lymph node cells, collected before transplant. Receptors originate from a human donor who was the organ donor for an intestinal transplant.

Here the CDR3 DNA reads TGCGCCAGCAGCCAAGGACAGGGCGGGATAGGAAACACCATATATTTT. It codes for CASSQGQGGIGNTIYF. J is TRBJ1-3 and V is TRBV4-1; 7 bases map to TRBD1. Trimming removed 1 base from V and 4 bases from J; junction bases left unmatched: 7. Germline lookup yields CDR1 MGHRA and CDR2 YSYEKL. The CDR3 covers 16 residues.

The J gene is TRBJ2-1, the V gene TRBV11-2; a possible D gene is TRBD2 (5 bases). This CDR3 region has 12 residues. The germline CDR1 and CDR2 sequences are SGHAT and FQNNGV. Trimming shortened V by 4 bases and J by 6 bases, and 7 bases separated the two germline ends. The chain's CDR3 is CASSSRGNEQFF. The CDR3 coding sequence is TGTGCCAGCAGCTCCCGGGGCAATGAGCAGTTCTTC. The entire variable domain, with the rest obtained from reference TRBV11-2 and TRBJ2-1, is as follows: EAGVAQSPRYKIIEKRQSVAFWCNPISGHATLYWYQQILGQGPKLLIQFQNNGVVDDSQLPKDRFSAERLKGVDSTLKIQPAKLEDSAVYLCASSSRGNEQFFGPGTRLTVL.

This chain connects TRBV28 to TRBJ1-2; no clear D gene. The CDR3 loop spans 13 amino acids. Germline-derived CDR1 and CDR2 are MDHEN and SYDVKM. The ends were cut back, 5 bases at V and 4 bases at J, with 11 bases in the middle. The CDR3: CASSPTRSYGYTF. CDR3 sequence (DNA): TGTGCCAGCAGTCCAACTCGGTCCTATGGCTACACCTTC.

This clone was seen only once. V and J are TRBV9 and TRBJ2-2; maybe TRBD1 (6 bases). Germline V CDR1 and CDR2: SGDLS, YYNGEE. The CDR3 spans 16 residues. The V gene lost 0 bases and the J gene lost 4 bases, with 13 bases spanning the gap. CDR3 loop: CASSVGTGILTGELFF. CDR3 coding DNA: TGTGCCAGCAGCGTAGGAACAGGGATACTCACCGGGGAGCTGTTTTTT.

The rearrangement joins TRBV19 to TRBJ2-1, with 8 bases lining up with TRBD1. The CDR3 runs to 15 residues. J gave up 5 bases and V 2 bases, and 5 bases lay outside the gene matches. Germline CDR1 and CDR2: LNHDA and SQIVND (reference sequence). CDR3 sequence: CASSIPGQENNEQFF. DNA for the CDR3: TGTGCCAGTAGTATACCGGGACAGGAGAACAATGAGCAGTTCTTC.

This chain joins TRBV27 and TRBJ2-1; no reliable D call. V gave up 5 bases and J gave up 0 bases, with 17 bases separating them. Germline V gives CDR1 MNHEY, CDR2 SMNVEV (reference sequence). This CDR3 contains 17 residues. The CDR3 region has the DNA TGTGCCAGCAGTACCCTCGACTCGAGGAGCTCCTACAATGAGCAGTTCTTC. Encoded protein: CASSTLDSRSSYNEQFF.

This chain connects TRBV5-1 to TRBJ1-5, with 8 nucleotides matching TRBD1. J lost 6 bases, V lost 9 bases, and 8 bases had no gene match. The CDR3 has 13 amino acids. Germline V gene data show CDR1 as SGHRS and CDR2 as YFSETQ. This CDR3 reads CATSGQGIQPQHF. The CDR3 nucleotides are TGCGCCACTTCCGGACAGGGCATTCAGCCCCAGCATTTT.

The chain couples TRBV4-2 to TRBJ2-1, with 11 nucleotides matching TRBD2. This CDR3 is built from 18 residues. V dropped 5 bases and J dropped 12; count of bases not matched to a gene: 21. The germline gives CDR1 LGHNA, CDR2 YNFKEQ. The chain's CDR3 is CASSSAIGLAGGRRGQFF. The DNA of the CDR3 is TGTGCCAGCAGCTCTGCAATCGGGCTAGCGGGGGGCCGTCGTGGGCAGTTCTTC.

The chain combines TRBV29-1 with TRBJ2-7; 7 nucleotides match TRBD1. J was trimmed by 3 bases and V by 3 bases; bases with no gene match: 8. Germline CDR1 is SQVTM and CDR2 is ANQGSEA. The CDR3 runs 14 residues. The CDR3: CSVERQGDYYEQYV. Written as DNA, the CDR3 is TGCAGCGTTGAGAGACAGGGCGACTACTACGAGCAGTACGTC.

CDR3 DNA: TGTGCCAGCAGCCAGGAACAGGGGGCGAGTGGCTACACCTTC. This sequence encodes CASSQEQGASGYTF. The rearrangement links TRBV13 to TRBJ1-2; 9 bases fit TRBD1. The germline V gene has CDR1 PRHDT and CDR2 FYEKMQ (reference sequence). CDR3 length: 14 amino acids. Trimming cost V 5 bases and J 7 bases; bases outside gene matches: 8.

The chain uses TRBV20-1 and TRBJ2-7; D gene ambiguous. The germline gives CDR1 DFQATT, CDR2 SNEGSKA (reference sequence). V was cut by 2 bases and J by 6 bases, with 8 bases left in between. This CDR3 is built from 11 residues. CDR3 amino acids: CSARLEFEQYV. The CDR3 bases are TGCAGTGCTAGATTGGAGTTCGAGCAGTACGTC.

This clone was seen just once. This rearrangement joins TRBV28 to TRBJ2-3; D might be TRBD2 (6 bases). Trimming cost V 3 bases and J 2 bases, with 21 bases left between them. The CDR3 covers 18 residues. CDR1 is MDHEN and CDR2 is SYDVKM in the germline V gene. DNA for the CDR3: TGTGCCAGCAGTTTCGGGCTAGCGACCCGCCTGAACACAGATACGCAGTATTTT. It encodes CASSFGLATRLNTDTQYF.

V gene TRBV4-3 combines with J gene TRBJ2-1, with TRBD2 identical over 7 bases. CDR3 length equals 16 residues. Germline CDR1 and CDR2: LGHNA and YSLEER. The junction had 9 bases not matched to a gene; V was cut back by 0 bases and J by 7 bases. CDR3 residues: CASSQDPYGAGNEQFF. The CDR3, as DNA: TGCGCCAGCAGCCAAGATCCGTATGGAGCGGGGAATGAGCAGTTCTTC.

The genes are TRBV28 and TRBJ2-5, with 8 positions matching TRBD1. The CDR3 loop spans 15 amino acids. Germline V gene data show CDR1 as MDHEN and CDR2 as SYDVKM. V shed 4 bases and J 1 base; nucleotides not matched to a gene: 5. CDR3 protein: CASSSPDRGQETQYF. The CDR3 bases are TGTGCCAGCAGTTCCCCCGACAGGGGCCAAGAGACCCAGTACTTC.

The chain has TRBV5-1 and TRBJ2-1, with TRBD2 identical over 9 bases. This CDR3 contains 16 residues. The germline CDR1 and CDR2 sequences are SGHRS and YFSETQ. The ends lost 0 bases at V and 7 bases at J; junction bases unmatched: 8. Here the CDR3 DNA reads TGCGCCAGCAGCTTGGCCTCGAGCGGGGGGCAAAATGAGCAGTTCTTC. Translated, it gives CASSLASSGGQNEQFF.

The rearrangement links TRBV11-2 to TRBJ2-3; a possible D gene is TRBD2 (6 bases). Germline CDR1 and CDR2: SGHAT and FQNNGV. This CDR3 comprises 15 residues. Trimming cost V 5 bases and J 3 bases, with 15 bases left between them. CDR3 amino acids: CASSRSGEETDTQYF. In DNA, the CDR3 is TGTGCCAGCAGCCGGTCGGGGGAAGAGACAGATACGCAGTATTTT.

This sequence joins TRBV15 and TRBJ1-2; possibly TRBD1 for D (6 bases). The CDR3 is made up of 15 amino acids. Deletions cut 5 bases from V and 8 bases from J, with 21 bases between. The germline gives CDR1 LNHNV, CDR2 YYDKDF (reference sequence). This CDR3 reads CATSLITQGRQGYTF. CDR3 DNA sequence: TGTGCCACCAGCTTGATAACACAGGGAAGGCAAGGCTACACCTTC.

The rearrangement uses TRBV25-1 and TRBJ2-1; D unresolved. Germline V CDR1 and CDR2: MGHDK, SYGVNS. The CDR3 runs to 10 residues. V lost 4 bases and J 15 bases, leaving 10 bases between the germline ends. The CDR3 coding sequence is TGTGCCAGCAGTGGTGCTAGGCCGTTCTTC. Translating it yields CASSGARPFF.

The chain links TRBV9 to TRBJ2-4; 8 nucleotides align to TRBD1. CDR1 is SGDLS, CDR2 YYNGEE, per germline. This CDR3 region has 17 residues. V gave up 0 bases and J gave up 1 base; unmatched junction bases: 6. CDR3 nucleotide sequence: TGTGCCAGCAGCGTAGGGGGACAGGAGGGGGCCAAAAACATTCAGTACTTC. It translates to CASSVGGQEGAKNIQYF.

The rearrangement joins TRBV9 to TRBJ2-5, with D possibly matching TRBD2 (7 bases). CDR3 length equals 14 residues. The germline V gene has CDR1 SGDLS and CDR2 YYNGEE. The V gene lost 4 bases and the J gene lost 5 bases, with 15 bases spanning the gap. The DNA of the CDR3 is TGTGCCAGCAGCAGTTTCGGGGGGCATGAGACCCAGTACTTC. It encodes CASSSFGGHETQYF.

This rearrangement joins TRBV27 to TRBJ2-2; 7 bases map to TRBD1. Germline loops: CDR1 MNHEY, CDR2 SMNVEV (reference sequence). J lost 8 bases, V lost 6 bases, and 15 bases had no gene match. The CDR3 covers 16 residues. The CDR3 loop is CASRLLPGQNVGELFF. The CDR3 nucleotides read TGTGCCAGCAGACTGCTACCGGGACAGAATGTGGGGGAGCTGTTTTTT.

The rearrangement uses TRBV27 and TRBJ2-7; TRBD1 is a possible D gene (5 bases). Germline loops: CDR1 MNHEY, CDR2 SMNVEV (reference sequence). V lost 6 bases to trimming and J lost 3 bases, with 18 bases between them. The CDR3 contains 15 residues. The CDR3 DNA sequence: TGTGCCAGCAGCCCCACGAGACAGAGCCACTACGAGCAGTACGTC. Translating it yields CASSPTRQSHYEQYV.

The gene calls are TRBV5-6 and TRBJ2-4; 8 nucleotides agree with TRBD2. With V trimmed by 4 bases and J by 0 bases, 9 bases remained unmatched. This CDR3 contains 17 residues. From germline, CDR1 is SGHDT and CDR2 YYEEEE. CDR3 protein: CASSLLSGGIAKNIQYF. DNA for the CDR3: TGTGCCAGCAGCCTACTCAGCGGGGGAATAGCCAAAAACATTCAGTACTTC.

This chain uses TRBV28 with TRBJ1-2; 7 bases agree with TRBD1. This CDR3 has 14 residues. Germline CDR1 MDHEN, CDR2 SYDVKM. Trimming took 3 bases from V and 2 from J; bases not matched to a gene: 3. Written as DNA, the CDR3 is TGTGCCAGCAGTTTGGACAGGTGGAACTATGGCTACACCTTC. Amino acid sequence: CASSLDRWNYGYTF.

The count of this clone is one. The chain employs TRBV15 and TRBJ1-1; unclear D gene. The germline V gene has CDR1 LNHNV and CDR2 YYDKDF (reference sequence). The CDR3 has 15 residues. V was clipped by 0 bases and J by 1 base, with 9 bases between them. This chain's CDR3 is CATSRDRGGNTEAFF. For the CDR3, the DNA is TGTGCCACCAGCAGAGACCGGGGAGGGAACACTGAAGCTTTCTTT.

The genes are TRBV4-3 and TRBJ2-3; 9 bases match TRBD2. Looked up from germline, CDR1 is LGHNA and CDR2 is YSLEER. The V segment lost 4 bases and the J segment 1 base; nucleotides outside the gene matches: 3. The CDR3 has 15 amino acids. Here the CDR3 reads CASSPVAGGTDTQYF. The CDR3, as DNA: TGCGCCAGCAGCCCTGTAGCGGGGGGCACAGATACGCAGTATTTT.

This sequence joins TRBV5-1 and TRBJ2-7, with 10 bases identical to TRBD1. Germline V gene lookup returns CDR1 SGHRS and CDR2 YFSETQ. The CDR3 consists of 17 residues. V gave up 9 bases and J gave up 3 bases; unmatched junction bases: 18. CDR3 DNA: TGCGCCACAACAGACAGGGGGCACTATAGGAACGGCTACGAGCAGTACGTC. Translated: CATTDRGHYRNGYEQYV.

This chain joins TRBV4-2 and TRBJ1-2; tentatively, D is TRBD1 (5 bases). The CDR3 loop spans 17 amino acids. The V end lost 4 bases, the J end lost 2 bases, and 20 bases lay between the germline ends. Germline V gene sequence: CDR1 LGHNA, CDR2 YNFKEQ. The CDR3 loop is CASSPTGGAWQNYGYTF. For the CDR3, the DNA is TGTGCCAGCAGCCCCACCGGCGGGGCCTGGCAAAACTATGGCTACACCTTC.

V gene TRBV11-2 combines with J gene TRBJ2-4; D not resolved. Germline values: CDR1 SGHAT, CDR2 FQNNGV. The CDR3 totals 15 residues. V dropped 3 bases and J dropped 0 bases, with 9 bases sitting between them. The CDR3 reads CASSFISVAKNIQYF. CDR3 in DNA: TGTGCCAGCAGCTTTATCTCAGTAGCCAAAAACATTCAGTACTTC.

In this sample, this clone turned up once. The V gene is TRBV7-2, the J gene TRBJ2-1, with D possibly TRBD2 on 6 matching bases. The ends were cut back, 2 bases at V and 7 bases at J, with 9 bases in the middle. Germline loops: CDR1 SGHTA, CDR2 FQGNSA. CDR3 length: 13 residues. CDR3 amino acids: CASSLPGANEQFF. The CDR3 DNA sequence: TGTGCCAGCAGCTTACCGGGAGCGAATGAGCAGTTCTTC.

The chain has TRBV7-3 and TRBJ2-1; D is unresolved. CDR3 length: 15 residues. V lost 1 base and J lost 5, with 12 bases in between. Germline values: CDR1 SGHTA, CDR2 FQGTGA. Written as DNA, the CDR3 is TGTGCCAGCAGCTTAAATTGGAGAGAGGACAATGAGCAGTTCTTC. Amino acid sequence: CASSLNWREDNEQFF.